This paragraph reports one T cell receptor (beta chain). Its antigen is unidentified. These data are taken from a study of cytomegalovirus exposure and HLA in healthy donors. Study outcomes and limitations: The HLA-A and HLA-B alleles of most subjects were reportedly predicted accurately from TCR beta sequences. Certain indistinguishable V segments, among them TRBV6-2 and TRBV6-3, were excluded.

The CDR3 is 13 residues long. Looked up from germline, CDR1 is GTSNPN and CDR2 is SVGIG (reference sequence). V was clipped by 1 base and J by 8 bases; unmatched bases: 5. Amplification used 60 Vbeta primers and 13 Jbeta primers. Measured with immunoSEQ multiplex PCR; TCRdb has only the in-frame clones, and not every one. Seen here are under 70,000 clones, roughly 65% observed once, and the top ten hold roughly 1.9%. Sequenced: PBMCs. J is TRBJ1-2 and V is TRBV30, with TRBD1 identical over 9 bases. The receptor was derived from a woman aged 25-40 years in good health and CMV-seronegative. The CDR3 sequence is CAWSAGTGYGYTF. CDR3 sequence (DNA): TGTGCCTGGAGTGCTGGGACAGGGTACGGCTACACCTTC.